The clone carrying this TCR beta chain has a count of ten or more. What it binds is unknown. MiXCR, run by TCRdb on the 5' RACE reads, gives a single entry per CDR3 protein. The top ten clones hold about 15% of a sample with some 230,000 distinct CDR3 sequences, 6.5% of them seen once. This sample stems from a study of identical twins. Study-wide points: Out-of-frame TCR alpha sharing observed in monozygotic twins exceeded model estimates. Fewer insertions were carried by abundant cord blood beta clonotypes, but none was seen in memory repertoires. Among beta out-of-frame sequences, excess sharing between twins appeared weaker.

The CDR3 is made up of 15 amino acids. The V segment lost 4 bases and the J segment 4 bases; nucleotides outside the gene matches: 8. The germline CDR1 and CDR2 sequences are SEHNR and FQNEAQ (reference sequence). These data also featured in a second study, about T cells expressing NK-cell markers. This second study says: In sorted CD3+CD56+NKG2C+, CD3+CD56+NKG2C- and CD3+CD56-NKG2C+ T cells, TCR beta repertoires were obtained.

The sample comprised CD8+ T cells sorted from blood. The rearrangement links TRBV7-9 to TRBJ1-2, with 8 nucleotides matching TRBD1. The sequence derives from a woman aged 18 to 35 in good health. The CDR3 DNA reads as TGTGCCAGCAGCTCCTACGACAGGGGCGCCTATGGCTACACCTTC. Encoded protein: CASSSYDRGAYGYTF.